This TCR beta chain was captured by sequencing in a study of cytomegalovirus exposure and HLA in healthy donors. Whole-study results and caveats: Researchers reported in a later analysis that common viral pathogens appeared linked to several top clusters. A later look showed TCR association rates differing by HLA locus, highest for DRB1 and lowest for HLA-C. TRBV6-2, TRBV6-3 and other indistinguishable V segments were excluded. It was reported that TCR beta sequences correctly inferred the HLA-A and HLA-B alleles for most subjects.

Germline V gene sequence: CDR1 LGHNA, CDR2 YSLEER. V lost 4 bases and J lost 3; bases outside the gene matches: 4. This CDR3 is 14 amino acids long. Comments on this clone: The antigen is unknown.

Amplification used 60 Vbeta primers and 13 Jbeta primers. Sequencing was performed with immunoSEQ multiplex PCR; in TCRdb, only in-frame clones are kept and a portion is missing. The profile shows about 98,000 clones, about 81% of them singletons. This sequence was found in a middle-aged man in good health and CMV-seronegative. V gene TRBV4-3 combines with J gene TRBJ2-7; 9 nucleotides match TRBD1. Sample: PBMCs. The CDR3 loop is CASSRRTGDYEQYF. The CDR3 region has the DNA TGCGCCAGCAGCCGGAGGACAGGGGACTACGAGCAGTACTTC.